These T cell receptor beta chains were read from a single sample in a study of shared clonotypes between healthy human individuals. Data came from immunoSEQ multiplex PCR; TCRdb stores just in-frame clones and leaves some out. The table records about a million clones, more than 65% of them present only once. Sequencing was performed on memory CD4+ T cells sorted from blood. These receptors were taken from a man between 18 and 29 years old in good health. Each CDR3 is given with its conserved first and last residue. Each record gives: D gene, clone size, J gene, V gene, CDR3 DNA, CDR3 protein. The D gene is left open where the match is weak. The listing skips clone size in some rows; elsewhere it reads once, few, many or a size class.

d_call: -
clone_size: -
j_call: TRBJ2-2
v_call: TRBV18
cdr3_nt: TGTGCCAGCTCACCACGGGGGGGCACGAACACCGGGGAGCTGTTTTTT
cdr3_aa: CASSPRGGTNTGELFF

d_call: -
clone_size: -
j_call: TRBJ2-5
v_call: TRBV11-2
cdr3_nt: TGTGCCAGCAGCTCAGGGCTAGCTGTAGAGACCCAGTACTTC
cdr3_aa: CASSSGLAVETQYF

d_call: -
clone_size: once
j_call: TRBJ2-7
v_call: TRBV5-4
cdr3_nt: TGTGCCAGCAGCTTGTCCGCAGGGCTTAACTCCTACGAGCAGTACTTC
cdr3_aa: CASSLSAGLNSYEQYF

d_call: -
clone_size: -
j_call: TRBJ2-1
v_call: TRBV7-2
cdr3_nt: TGTGCCAGCAGCTCCCAACCGGGCAATGAGCAGTTCTTC
cdr3_aa: CASSSQPGNEQFF

d_call: TRBD1
clone_size: -
j_call: TRBJ2-4
v_call: TRBV7-8
cdr3_nt: TGTGCCAGCAGCTTAGGGGCAGGGGGCCGGAACATTCAGTACTTC
cdr3_aa: CASSLGAGGRNIQYF

d_call: -
clone_size: -
j_call: TRBJ2-7
v_call: TRBV7-9
cdr3_nt: TGTGCCAGCAGCTTAGCAGACTACGAGCAGTACTTC
cdr3_aa: CASSLADYEQYF

d_call: TRBD2
clone_size: -
j_call: TRBJ2-1
v_call: TRBV4-3
cdr3_nt: TGCGCCAGCAGCCAAGCGGGACTACGGGACAATGAGCAGTTCTTC
cdr3_aa: CASSQAGLRDNEQFF

d_call: -
clone_size: few
j_call: TRBJ1-1
v_call: TRBV6-6
cdr3_nt: TGTGCCAGCAGTTACCCAGATGAAGCTTTCTTT
cdr3_aa: CASSYPDEAFF

d_call: -
clone_size: -
j_call: TRBJ1-2
v_call: TRBV6-5
cdr3_nt: TGTGCCAGCAGTTACTCGGACTGGAATGGCTACACCTTC
cdr3_aa: CASSYSDWNGYTF

d_call: -
clone_size: -
j_call: TRBJ1-1
v_call: TRBV29-1
cdr3_nt: TGCAGCGTAAACGAGGGGAACACTGAAGCTTTCTTT
cdr3_aa: CSVNEGNTEAFF

d_call: -
clone_size: once
j_call: TRBJ2-1
v_call: TRBV30
cdr3_nt: TGTGCCTGGAAACCTACCCCAAGGGCTGAGCAGTTCTTC
cdr3_aa: CAWKPTPRAEQFF

d_call: -
clone_size: few
j_call: TRBJ1-1
v_call: TRBV5-1
cdr3_nt: TGCGCCAGCAGCTGGAGTGGGGGCGTCACTGAAGCTTTCTTT
cdr3_aa: CASSWSGGVTEAFF

d_call: -
clone_size: -
j_call: TRBJ1-5
v_call: TRBV19
cdr3_nt: TGTGCCAGTAGTATAGAATCCGGGGGAGCGGGAGGGGCCCAGCATTTT
cdr3_aa: CASSIESGGAGGAQHF

d_call: -
clone_size: once
j_call: TRBJ2-1
v_call: TRBV30
cdr3_nt: TGTGCCGGATGTGGGTACTACAATGAGCAGTTCTTC
cdr3_aa: CAGCGYYNEQFF

d_call: -
clone_size: few
j_call: TRBJ2-3
v_call: TRBV30
cdr3_nt: TGTGCCTGGAGAGCAGGACGGGATACGCAGTATTTT
cdr3_aa: CAWRAGRDTQYF

d_call: -
clone_size: -
j_call: TRBJ1-1
v_call: TRBV6-6
cdr3_nt: TGTGCCAGCACCAAAGGAAGTGAAGCTTTCTTT
cdr3_aa: CASTKGSEAFF

d_call: -
clone_size: -
j_call: TRBJ2-5
v_call: TRBV27
cdr3_nt: TGTGCCGTCTACTCCAGGGACACCAAGACCCAGTACTTC
cdr3_aa: CAVYSRDTKTQYF

d_call: TRBD1
clone_size: -
j_call: TRBJ2-3
v_call: TRBV5-1
cdr3_nt: TGCGCCAGCAGCTTGTCAGGGGGATCAGATACGCAGTATTTT
cdr3_aa: CASSLSGGSDTQYF

d_call: -
clone_size: -
j_call: TRBJ2-7
v_call: TRBV4-1
cdr3_nt: TGCGCCAGCAGCCGATTAGATGGGGCGCCGAGGTACGAGCAGTACTTC
cdr3_aa: CASSRLDGAPRYEQYF

d_call: -
clone_size: -
j_call: TRBJ1-5
v_call: TRBV28
cdr3_nt: TGTGCCAGCAGCCTCCGCGGAAGGATGGGACAGCCCCAGCATTTT
cdr3_aa: CASSLRGRMGQPQHF

d_call: -
clone_size: -
j_call: TRBJ1-2
v_call: TRBV19
cdr3_nt: TGTGCCAGTAGTATAGGTACCGGCTCGGATGGCTACACCTTC
cdr3_aa: CASSIGTGSDGYTF

d_call: -
clone_size: -
j_call: TRBJ2-5
v_call: TRBV7-6
cdr3_nt: TGTGCCAGCAGACTCAGCGGAGGAAGACCCGGGGAGACCCAGTACTTC
cdr3_aa: CASRLSGGRPGETQYF

d_call: TRBD2
clone_size: once
j_call: TRBJ2-7
v_call: TRBV9
cdr3_nt: TGTGCCAGCAGCGTCGGGACTAGCGGAGCCTACGAGCAGTACTTC
cdr3_aa: CASSVGTSGAYEQYF

d_call: TRBD1
clone_size: -
j_call: TRBJ1-2
v_call: TRBV4-3
cdr3_nt: TGCGCCAGCAGCCGGGGACAGGGTAAGCCTCTCTATGGCTACACCTTC
cdr3_aa: CASSRGQGKPLYGYTF